This T cell receptor beta chain derives from a study of cytomegalovirus exposure and HLA in healthy donors. Study observations and caveats: Per a later analysis, approximately 16,000 TCR beta sequences showed association with HLA alleles at 0.05 false discovery rate. In an earlier analysis, productive rearrangement rates for most beta V segments clustered near 87% or 30%.

With regard to this clone: Its antigen remains unidentified.

The CDR3 runs to 15 residues. The germline V gene encodes CDR1 SGHVS and CDR2 FQNEAQ. Trimming removed 4 bases from V and 3 bases from J; junction bases left unmatched: 5. PCR involved 60 Vbeta and 13 Jbeta primers. Only in-frame clones appear in the TCRdb table, and some are missing; sequencing was by immunoSEQ multiplex PCR. The sample totals about 130,000 clones. This rearrangement joins TRBV7-8 to TRBJ2-7; 11 bases are a match to TRBD2. The origin of this receptor is a woman aged 60-75 years in good health and CMV-seronegative. The sequenced sample was PBMCs. For the CDR3, the DNA is TGTGCCAGCAGCTCCCGACTAGCGGGAATCTACGAGCAGTACTTC. Residues: CASSSRLAGIYEQYF.